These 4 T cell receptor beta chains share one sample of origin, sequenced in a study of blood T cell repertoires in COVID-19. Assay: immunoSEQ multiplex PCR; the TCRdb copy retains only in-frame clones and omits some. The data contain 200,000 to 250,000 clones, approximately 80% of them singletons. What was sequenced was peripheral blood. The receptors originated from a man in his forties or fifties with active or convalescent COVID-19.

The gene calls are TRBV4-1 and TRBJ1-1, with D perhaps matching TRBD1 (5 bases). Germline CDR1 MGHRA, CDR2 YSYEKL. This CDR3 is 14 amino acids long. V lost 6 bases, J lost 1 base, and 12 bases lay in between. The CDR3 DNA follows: TGCGCCAGCAGACCCCGGACAACGAACACTGAAGCTTTCTTT. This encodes CASRPRTTNTEAFF.

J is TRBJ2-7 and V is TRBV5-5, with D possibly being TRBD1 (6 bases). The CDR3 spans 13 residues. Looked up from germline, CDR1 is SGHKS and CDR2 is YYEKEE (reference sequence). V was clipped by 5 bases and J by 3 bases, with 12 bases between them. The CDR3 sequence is CASSWTASYEQYV. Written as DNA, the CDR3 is TGTGCCAGCAGTTGGACAGCTAGCTACGAGCAGTACGTC.

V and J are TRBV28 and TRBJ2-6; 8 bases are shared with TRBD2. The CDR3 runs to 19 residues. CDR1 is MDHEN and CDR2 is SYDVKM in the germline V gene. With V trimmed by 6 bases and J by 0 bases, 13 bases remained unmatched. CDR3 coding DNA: TGTGCCAGCAGCCCGCCGGGGGGGAAAAGGAGCTCTGGGGCCAACGTCCTGACTTTC. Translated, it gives CASSPPGGKRSSGANVLTF.

The CDR3 DNA reads TGCGCCAGCAGTTGGGACACGTTGAACACTGAAGCTTTCTTT. It translates to CASSWDTLNTEAFF. The rearrangement joins TRBV5-1 to TRBJ1-1, with a tentative D call TRBD1 (6 bases). V gave up 5 bases and J gave up 0 bases, with 11 bases separating them. Germline V gene data show CDR1 as SGHRS and CDR2 as YFSETQ. CDR3 length equals 14 residues.